Listed below are T cell receptor beta chains from one sample, sequenced in a study of T cell repertoires in cytomegalovirus infection. TCRdb ran MiXCR on the reads and lists one entry per CDR3 protein. The repertoire has around 210,000 distinct CDR3 sequences, 6% to 8% of them found once; the top ten carry 5.5% to 6.5%. The sample consisted of PBMCs. These receptors were taken from a human donor in good health (CMV status not recorded). Some clones in this sample may be carry-over from other donors' samples. Both conserved end residues are part of each CDR3. Fields, in order: J gene, V gene, D gene, clone size, CDR3 DNA, CDR3 protein. A D gene is named only where the DNA matches it firmly. The size of a clone is reported for some rows only, either as once, few or many, or as a class for expanded clones.

J: TRBJ2-4; V: TRBV5-5; D: .; size: many; DNA: TGTGCCAGCGGGCTAGTGGGTGTCAAAAACATTCAGTACTTC; CDR3: CASGLVGVKNIQYF
J: TRBJ2-1; V: TRBV20-1; D: TRBD2; size: many; DNA: TGCAGCGCGCCCCCCCTAGCGGCCCCCTACAATGAGCAGTTCTTC; CDR3: CSAPPLAAPYNEQFF
J: TRBJ2-7; V: TRBV12-3/TRBV12-4; D: .; size: many; DNA: TGTGCCAGCAGTTTACGAATCGGGTACGAGCAGTACTTC; CDR3: CASSLRIGYEQYF
J: TRBJ2-7; V: TRBV12-3/TRBV12-4; D: .; size: many; DNA: TGTGCCAGCACCCCCGGACCGGGCGACGAGCAGTACTTC; CDR3: CASTPGPGDEQYF
J: TRBJ2-3; V: TRBV12-3/TRBV12-4; D: TRBD2; size: many; DNA: TGTGCCAGCAGTTTGGGACTAGCGGGGAGCACAGATACGCAGTATTTT; CDR3: CASSLGLAGSTDTQYF
J: TRBJ2-1; V: TRBV5-5; D: .; size: many; DNA: TGTGCCAGCAGCTTGGGACTGCCCCCCGGGAATGAGCAGTTCTTC; CDR3: CASSLGLPPGNEQFF
J: TRBJ2-7; V: TRBV18; D: .; size: few; DNA: TGTGCCAGCTCACCACGCTCCAGGACTGACGAGCAGTACTTC; CDR3: CASSPRSRTDEQYF
J: TRBJ2-3; V: TRBV29-1; D: .; size: .; DNA: TGCAGCGTTGAAGGACACTCTAGCACAGATACGCAGTATTTT; CDR3: CSVEGHSSTDTQYF
J: TRBJ1-2; V: TRBV12-3/TRBV12-4; D: TRBD1; size: few; DNA: TGTGCCAGCAGTACCGGGACAGCCAACTATGGCTACACCTTC; CDR3: CASSTGTANYGYTF
J: TRBJ2-7; V: TRBV28; D: TRBD2; size: many; DNA: TGTGCCAGCAGCCATGGACGTCCGGGGAGGGGAGAGCAGTACTTC; CDR3: CASSHGRPGRGEQYF
J: TRBJ1-1; V: TRBV4-3; D: .; size: many; DNA: TGCGCCAGCAGCCAAGAAAAGGGCTTAGCTTTCTTT; CDR3: CASSQEKGLAFF
J: TRBJ2-7; V: TRBV29-1; D: .; size: many; DNA: TGCAGCGTCGCGAGCTTCTACGAGCAGTACTTC; CDR3: CSVASFYEQYF
J: TRBJ2-2; V: TRBV20-1; D: TRBD2; size: .; DNA: TGCAGTGCTAGATCGGCTAGCGGGTCGAGCACCGGGGAGCTGTTTTTT; CDR3: CSARSASGSSTGELFF
J: TRBJ2-7; V: TRBV2; D: TRBD1; size: few; DNA: TGTGCCAGCACGGAAAGGACAGGGAACTACGAGCAGTACTTC; CDR3: CASTERTGNYEQYF
J: TRBJ1-1; V: TRBV7-2; D: .; size: .; DNA: TGTGCCAGCAGCGCGGGTTTCATGAACACTGAAGCTTTCTTT; CDR3: CASSAGFMNTEAFF
J: TRBJ1-4; V: TRBV5-6; D: TRBD1; size: many; DNA: TGTGCCAGCAGCTTGTTGGACAGGGGAAGAAATGAAAAACTGTTTTTT; CDR3: CASSLLDRGRNEKLFF
J: TRBJ1-1; V: TRBV29-1; D: .; size: many; DNA: TGCAGCGTTGAAGTGAAGGGGGTGAACACTGAAGCTTTCTTT; CDR3: CSVEVKGVNTEAFF
J: TRBJ1-1; V: TRBV4-3; D: .; size: many; DNA: TGCGCCAGCAGCCAAGCCGGGAGGGATACTGAAGCTTTCTTT; CDR3: CASSQAGRDTEAFF
J: TRBJ1-1; V: TRBV7-6; D: .; size: many; DNA: TGTGCCAGCAGCCCGAGGGGCCGGGAGTACGCTGAAGCTTTCTTT; CDR3: CASSPRGREYAEAFF